Each of the 23 T cell receptor beta chains below was sequenced from the same sample in a study of Graves' ophthalmopathy and Graves' hyperthyroidism. The study amplified TCR beta CDR3 regions using RNA transcripts. HTBI primers served in a first-round RT-PCR, which a second-round multiplex PCR followed. MiXCR, run by TCRdb on the multiplex PCR reads, gives a single entry per CDR3 protein. There are hundreds of thousands of distinct CDR3 sequences in the sample; 35% to 50% occur only once, and roughly 3% lies in the top ten. Sequenced input: peripheral blood. The receptors here all came from an adult man with Graves' ophthalmopathy.

The chain employs TRBV5-6 and TRBJ1-2, with unresolved D. Germline CDR1 SGHDT, CDR2 YYEEEE. Trimming removed 1 base at V and 8 bases at J, with 12 bases between. The CDR3 has 13 amino acids. The CDR3 sequence is CASSLSGVVGYTF. The CDR3 DNA reads TGTGCCAGCAGCTTGAGCGGGGTGGTCGGCTACACCTTC.

The V gene is TRBV4-2, the J gene TRBJ2-7; TRBD2 aligns across 7 bases. The V segment lost 11 bases and the J segment 12 bases; nucleotides outside the gene matches: 13. The CDR3 is 11 residues long. Germline loops: CDR1 LGHNA, CDR2 YNFKEQ. The CDR3 region has the DNA TGTGCCTGGAGTGACCGCGGGAGTCTGTACTTC. As protein: CAWSDRGSLYF.

This clonotype appeared many times. The chain links TRBV12-3 or TRBV12-4 to TRBJ1-5; TRBD1 matches 9 bases. The CDR3 loop spans 15 amino acids. V lost 6 bases to trimming and J lost 2 bases; unmatched junction nucleotides: 5. CDR3 sequence (DNA): TGTGCCAGCAGCACCACAGGGGGCGGCAATCAGCCCCAGCATTTT. Protein sequence: CASSTTGGGNQPQHF.

This chain uses TRBV7-3 with TRBJ2-5; 12 nucleotides agree with TRBD2. The CDR3 is 17 amino acids. Germline CDR1 reads SGHTA; CDR2 reads FQGTGA. V shed 3 bases and J 2 bases; nucleotides not matched to a gene: 7. CDR3 nucleotide sequence: TGTGCCAGCAGCTTCCTAGCGGGAGGGAGGGGGCAAGAGACCCAGTACTTC. It codes for CASSFLAGGRGQETQYF.

This clonotype was observed a few times. The rearrangement joins TRBV6-6 to TRBJ2-7; tentatively, D is TRBD1 (6 bases). CDR3 length equals 10 residues. The ends were cut back, 9 bases at V and 8 bases at J, with 11 bases in the middle. The germline V gene has CDR1 MNHNY and CDR2 SVGAGI (reference sequence). The CDR3 DNA follows: TGTGCCAGACAGGGATTTCAGCAGTACTTC. Translating it yields CARQGFQQYF.

The rearrangement joins TRBV29-1 to TRBJ2-7; 14 nucleotides line up with TRBD2. The tail of the sequence fits TRBJ2-1 better, so the J call may be wrong. The CDR3 loop spans 14 amino acids. The germline V gene has CDR1 SQVTM and CDR2 ANQGSEA. The CDR3 loop is CSVRRGLAGVEQFF. CDR3 coding DNA: TGCAGCGTGCGGAGGGGACTAGCGGGAGTTGAGCAGTTCTTC.

In regard to this clonotype: A much larger clone sits a single nucleotide away, making a read error possible. The rearrangement uses TRBV5-3 and TRBJ1-3, with D perhaps matching TRBD1 (6 bases). TRBV5-3 is classed as an ORF, of uncertain function. The CDR3 runs 12 residues. Trimming removed 8 bases at V and 4 bases at J, with 10 bases between. In nucleotides, the CDR3 is TGTGCCAGCAGACAGGCGGGAAACACCATATATTTT. Its protein is CASRQAGNTIYF.

This clonotype was picked up many times. The chain joins TRBV12-5 to TRBJ1-1; no clear D gene. V gave up 1 base and J gave up 11 bases, with 14 bases separating them. The CDR3 sequence is 13 residues long. Germline CDR1 is LGHNT and CDR2 is FRNRAP. The CDR3 region has the DNA TGTGCTAGTGGTTTGGACACGATGAGTGGGGCTTTCTTT. Translated, it gives CASGLDTMSGAFF.

This chain links TRBV29-1 with TRBJ1-3; unclear D gene. Deletions cut 6 bases from V and 7 bases from J, with 13 bases between. CDR3 size: 12 residues. The germline V gene has CDR1 SQVTM and CDR2 ANQGSEA. The CDR3 bases are TGCAGCGTCGGAATAGCGGGGAACACCATATATTTT. The encoded protein is CSVGIAGNTIYF.

There are many counts of this clonotype. V is TRBV7-3 and J is TRBJ2-6, with D unresolved. The CDR3 contains 17 residues. The germline V gene encodes CDR1 SGHTA and CDR2 FQGTGA. Trimming stripped 4 bases from V and 0 bases from J, with 13 bases between. The CDR3 DNA sequence: TGTGCCAGCAGCTCCAACGACGGTTCCTCTGGGGCCAACGTCCTGACTTTC. This translates into CASSSNDGSSGANVLTF.

This clonotype was found once. V and J are TRBV19 and TRBJ1-4; 7 bases align to TRBD1. The length of the CDR3 is 22 residues. Germline trimming cut 3 bases from V and 8 bases from J; bases unmatched to any gene: 30. From germline, CDR1 is LNHDA and CDR2 SQIVND (reference sequence). Written as DNA, the CDR3 is TGTGCCAGTAGTATTCGGGGAAACACTGAATACTACTGGCACAGGGGAGGCGAAAAACTGTTTTTT. Amino acid sequence: CASSIRGNTEYYWHRGGEKLFF.

This clonotype was seen repeatedly, ten times or more. The chain employs TRBV19 and TRBJ2-7; D unresolved. V dropped 5 bases and J dropped 1 base, with 12 bases sitting between them. Germline CDR1 LNHDA, CDR2 SQIVND (reference sequence). This CDR3 comprises 14 residues. DNA for the CDR3: TGTGCCAGTAGTGAAGAGATTGGGTCCTACGAGCAGTACTTC. The encoded protein is CASSEEIGSYEQYF.

J is TRBJ1-5 and V is TRBV19; D gene ambiguous. The CDR3 is 13 amino acids. The V end lost 5 bases, the J end lost 12 bases, and 17 bases lay between the germline ends. CDR1 is LNHDA, CDR2 SQIVND, per germline (reference sequence). The CDR3 coding sequence is TGTGCCAGTAGTCCGACGACTAGCGGGAGCCAGCATTTT. It yields the protein CASSPTTSGSQHF. The full variable domain, rest sourced from reference TRBV19 and TRBJ1-5, is DGGITQSPKYLFRKEGQNVTLSCEQNLNHDAMYWYRQDPGQGLRLIYYSQIVNDFQKGDIAEGYSVSREKKESFPLTVTSAQKNPTAFYLCASSPTTSGSQHFGDGTRLSIL.

Ten or more counts support this clonotype. V and J are TRBV6-4 and TRBJ2-2; D assignment may be TRBD1 or TRBD2 (5 bases each). The germline CDR1 and CDR2 sequences are MRHNA and SNTAGT. V was trimmed by 0 bases and J by 6 bases, leaving 5 bases between them. The CDR3 loop spans 13 amino acids. CDR3: CASSDSGAGELFF. The CDR3 DNA reads as TGTGCCAGCAGTGACTCGGGGGCCGGGGAGCTGTTTTTT.

This clonotype has ten or more counts. The gene calls are TRBV7-2 and TRBJ2-5; D is possibly TRBD2 (5 bases). V lost 1 base and J 2 bases, leaving 11 bases between the germline ends. The length of the CDR3 is 15 residues. Germline loops: CDR1 SGHTA, CDR2 FQGNSA. The CDR3 reads CASSLVRAAQETQYF. The CDR3 bases are TGTGCCAGCAGCTTAGTGCGGGCGGCGCAAGAGACCCAGTACTTC.

V gene TRBV19 combines with J gene TRBJ2-7; D remains ambiguous. The CDR3 is 16 residues long. The ends were cut back, 1 base at V and 3 bases at J, with 16 bases in the middle. Germline V CDR1 and CDR2: LNHDA, SQIVND (reference sequence). CDR3 in DNA: TGTGCCAGTAGTATAGTGTCTTCCAGCAAGGGCTACGAGCAGTACTTC. This gives the protein CASSIVSSSKGYEQYF.

With respect to this clonotype: This may arise from a read error, as a much more abundant clone is one base away. J is TRBJ1-4 and V is TRBV25-1, with D hard to call. There are 17 residues in the CDR3. Trimming cost V 2 bases and J 3 bases, with 16 bases left between them. Germline V gene lookup returns CDR1 MGHDK and CDR2 SYGVNS. This CDR3 reads CASSEGMGGGSNEKLFF. CDR3 coding DNA: TGTGCCAGCAGTGAAGGAATGGGAGGCGGGTCTAATGAAAAACTGTTTTTT.

This clonotype was seen only a few times. The chain links TRBV2 to TRBJ1-4, with D possibly matching TRBD1 (5 bases). V was clipped by 6 bases and J by 4 bases, with 21 bases between them. The germline CDR1 and CDR2 sequences are SNHLY and FYNNEI. CDR3 length: 17 amino acids. The DNA of the CDR3 is TGTGCCAGCAGCCGGGGCCGGGGGACGGAATATAATGAAAAACTGTTTTTT. This sequence encodes CASSRGRGTEYNEKLFF.

The rearrangement joins TRBV2 to TRBJ1-2; possibly TRBD1 for D (5 bases). CDR1 SNHLY and CDR2 FYNNEI come from the germline V gene. Trimming took 7 bases from V and 6 from J, leaving 15 bases between them. The CDR3 covers 13 residues. The CDR3 loop reads CASIKGMGDGYTF. The CDR3 DNA reads TGTGCCAGCATCAAGGGGATGGGGGATGGCTACACCTTC. The variable domain in full, completed from reference TRBV2 and TRBJ1-2, reads EPEVTQTPSHQVTQMGQEVILRCVPISNHLYFYWYRQILGQKVEFLVSFYNNEISEKSEIFDDQFSVERPDGSNFTLKIRSTKLEDSAMYFCASIKGMGDGYTFGSGTRLTVV.

J is TRBJ2-5 and V is TRBV3-1; D is ambiguous. The DNA end is a closer match to TRBJ2-7, so the J assignment may be wrong. The germline gives CDR1 LGHDT, CDR2 YNNKEL (reference sequence). This CDR3 comprises 13 residues. CDR3 in amino acids: CASSQAGSYEQYF. For the CDR3, the DNA is TGTGCCAGCAGCCAAGCCGGCTCCTACGAGCAGTACTTC.

CDR3 in amino acids: CASSVAPGFSYEQYF. The CDR3 coding sequence is TGTGCCAGCAGCGTTGCGCCAGGCTTCTCCTACGAGCAGTACTTC. This rearrangement joins TRBV7-2 to TRBJ2-7, with D unresolved. The length of the CDR3 is 15 residues. The V gene lost 5 bases and the J gene lost 0 bases, with 14 bases spanning the gap. CDR1 and CDR2 (germline): SGHTA, FQGNSA.

This clonotype was seen a handful of times. The chain carries TRBV4-1 and TRBJ2-7; D not certain. The CDR3 has 16 amino acids. Germline V gives CDR1 MGHRA, CDR2 YSYEKL. The V gene lost 1 base and the J gene lost 4 bases, with 17 bases spanning the gap. CDR3 sequence: CASSQGSETAPYEQYF. CDR3 nucleotides: TGCGCCAGCAGCCAAGGAAGTGAGACCGCCCCGTACGAGCAGTACTTC.

This clonotype was picked up many times. This chain links TRBV11-2 with TRBJ1-1; D is unresolved. The CDR3 covers 14 residues. The V end was cut by 0 bases, the J end by 4 bases, with 9 bases between. Germline V gene sequence: CDR1 SGHAT, CDR2 FQNNGV. The CDR3 spells CASSLDRASTEAFF. Here the CDR3 DNA reads TGTGCCAGCAGCTTAGATCGGGCATCCACTGAAGCTTTCTTT.